This TCR beta chain came from a study of cytomegalovirus exposure and HLA in healthy donors. Whole-study results and caveats: Most subjects had HLA-A and HLA-B alleles reportedly predicted accurately by TCR beta sequences. According to the study, 150 to 200 TCR beta chains were cytomegalovirus-associated. Reportedly, a later analysis found an Asian-associated ancestry cluster had fewer N-insertions than the approximately 600-donor mean.

This CDR3 comprises 17 residues. Per germline, CDR1 MDHEN and CDR2 SYDVKM. J lost 2 bases, V lost 3 bases, and 10 bases had no gene match. At collection, donors were nominally healthy, but unrecorded immune exposures were probable. Researchers ran the PCR with 60 Vbeta and 13 Jbeta primers. Assay: immunoSEQ multiplex PCR; the TCRdb copy retains only in-frame clones and omits some. The sample records some 180,000 clones, over 65% being singletons. About this clone itself: What it binds is unknown.

V is TRBV28 and J is TRBJ2-1; 7 nucleotides match TRBD1. The TCR was taken from a man aged 18 to 30 in good health and CMV-seronegative. Sequencing was done on a sample of PBMCs. The CDR3 region is CASSFGGEGAPYNEQFF. The CDR3, as DNA: TGTGCCAGCAGTTTTGGTGGCGAGGGGGCCCCCTACAATGAGCAGTTCTTC.